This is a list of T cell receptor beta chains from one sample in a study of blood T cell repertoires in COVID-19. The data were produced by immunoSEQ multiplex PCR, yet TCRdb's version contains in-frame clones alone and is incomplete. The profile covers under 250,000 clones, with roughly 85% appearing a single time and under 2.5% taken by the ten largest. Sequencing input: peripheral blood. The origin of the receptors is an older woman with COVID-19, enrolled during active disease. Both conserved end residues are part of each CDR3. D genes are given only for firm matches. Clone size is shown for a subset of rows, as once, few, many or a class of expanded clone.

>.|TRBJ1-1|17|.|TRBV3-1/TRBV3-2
TGTGCCAGCAGCCCTTTGACAGGATCGACCACAAACACTGAAGCTTTCTTT
CASSPLTGSTTNTEAFF
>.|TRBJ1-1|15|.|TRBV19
TGTGCCAGTAGTATTCGGGGTGACGGGAACACTGAAGCTTTCTTT
CASSIRGDGNTEAFF
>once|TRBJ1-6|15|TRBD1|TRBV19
TGTGCCAGTAGTATAGGACAGGGCAAAAGTTCACCCCTCCACTTT
CASSIGQGKSSPLHF
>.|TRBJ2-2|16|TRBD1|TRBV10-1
TGCGCCAGCAGTGGACACAGGGGGCGGTTAGCCGGGGAGCTGTTTTTT
CASSGHRGRLAGELFF
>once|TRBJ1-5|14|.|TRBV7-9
TGTGCCAGCAGCTTAGCAGGGGATAATCAGCCCCAGCATTTT
CASSLAGDNQPQHF
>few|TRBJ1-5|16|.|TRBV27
TGTGCCAGCAGTTTATCGGCAGGGGATAGCAATCAGCCCCAGCATTTT
CASSLSAGDSNQPQHF
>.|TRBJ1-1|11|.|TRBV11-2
TGTGCCGTTGGCAGGGCTGCTGAAGCTTTCTTT
CAVGRAAEAFF
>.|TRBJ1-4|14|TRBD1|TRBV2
TGTGCCAGCACCGGGGACAGGAATAATGAAAAACTGTTTTTT
CASTGDRNNEKLFF
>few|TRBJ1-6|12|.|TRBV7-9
TGTGCCAGCCAGAATTATAATTCACCCCTCCACTTT
CASQNYNSPLHF
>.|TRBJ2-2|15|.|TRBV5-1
TGCGCCAGCAGCTTGGGACAGACAAACACCGGGGAGCTGTTTTTT
CASSLGQTNTGELFF
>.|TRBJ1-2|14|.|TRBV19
TGTGCCAGTAGTGCGGACAGAGGACCCTATGGCTACACCTTC
CASSADRGPYGYTF
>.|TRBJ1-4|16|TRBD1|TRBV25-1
TGTGCCAGCAGTGAAGGAGGGACAGCAACTAATGAAAAACTGTTTTTT
CASSEGGTATNEKLFF
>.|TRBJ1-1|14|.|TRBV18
TGTGCCAGCTCACCGATTGACCGGGAGACTGAAGCTTTCTTT
CASSPIDRETEAFF
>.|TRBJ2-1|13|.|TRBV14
TGTGCCAGCAGCCAAGCCCTCCCTAGTGAGCAGTTCTTC
CASSQALPSEQFF
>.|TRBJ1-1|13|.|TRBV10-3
TGTGCCATCAGTGAGGTTGACAACGGGAAAGCTTTCTTT
CAISEVDNGKAFF
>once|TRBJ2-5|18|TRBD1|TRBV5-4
TGTGCCAGCAGCTTTACGGGGACAGGGCCCTACCCCTTAGAGACCCAGTACTTC
CASSFTGTGPYPLETQYF
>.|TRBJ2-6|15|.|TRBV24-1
TGTGCCACCAGTTCCAGGGTAAGCGGGGCCAACGTCCTGACTTTC
CATSSRVSGANVLTF
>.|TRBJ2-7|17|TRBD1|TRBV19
TGTGCCAGTAGTTTAGGGACAGGGGGACAAAGGGCCACCGAGCAGTACTTC
CASSLGTGGQRATEQYF
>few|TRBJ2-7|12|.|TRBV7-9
TGTGCCAGCAGCCCAGGACTTTACGAGCAGTACTTC
CASSPGLYEQYF
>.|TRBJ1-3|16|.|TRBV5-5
TGTGCCAGCAGCCGCTGGTCCTCAGAAATCGGAAACACCATATATTTT
CASSRWSSEIGNTIYF
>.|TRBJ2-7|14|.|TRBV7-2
TGTGCCAGCCGCCCCGGAAGGGGATCTTCCGAGCAGTACTTC
CASRPGRGSSEQYF
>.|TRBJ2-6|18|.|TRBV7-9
TGTGCCAGCAGCTTAGTAGGGGCTCCAATTCCTGGGGCCAACGTCCTGACTTTC
CASSLVGAPIPGANVLTF
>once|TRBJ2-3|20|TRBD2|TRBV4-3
TGCGCCAGCAGCCAAGGAATTGAGACTAGCGGGAGACAGGTCACAGATACGCAGTATTTT
CASSQGIETSGRQVTDTQYF
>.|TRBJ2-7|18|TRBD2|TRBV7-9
TGTGCCAGCAGCTCAGTAGCGGGAGGGTCCTTGAACTCCTACGAGCAGTACTTC
CASSSVAGGSLNSYEQYF
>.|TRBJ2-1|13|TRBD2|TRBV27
TGTGCCATCTCAGCGGGATCCTACAATGAGCAGTTCTTC
CAISAGSYNEQFF
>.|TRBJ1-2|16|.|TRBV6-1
TGTGCCAGCAGTGAAGCTGGGAGGGAACGGCTCTATGGCTACACCTTC
CASSEAGRERLYGYTF
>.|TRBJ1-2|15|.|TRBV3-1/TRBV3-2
TGTGCCAGCAGCCAAGTGCCCGGAGGATCATATGGCTACACCTTC
CASSQVPGGSYGYTF
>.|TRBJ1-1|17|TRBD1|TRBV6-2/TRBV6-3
TGTGCCAGCAGTTACGACGGGACAGGGAGAAGGGACACTGAAGCTTTCTTT
CASSYDGTGRRDTEAFF
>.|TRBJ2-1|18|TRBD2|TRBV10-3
TGTGCCATCTCTGGGGGTGGGGCTAGCGGGTTCTCCTACAATGAGCAGTTCTTC
CAISGGGASGFSYNEQFF
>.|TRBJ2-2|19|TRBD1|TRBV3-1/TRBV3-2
TGTGCCAGCAGCCAAAATCGACAGGGGCCAGTTCCTAACACCGGGGAGCTGTTTTTT
CASSQNRQGPVPNTGELFF
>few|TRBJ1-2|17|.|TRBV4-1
TGCGCCAGCAGCCAAGATAGGTTCGGGGTTAGGAGCTATGGCTACACCTTC
CASSQDRFGVRSYGYTF
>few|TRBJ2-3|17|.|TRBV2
TGTGCCAGCAGTGAAGCGCGGACTCTGTTAGACTCGGATACGCAGTATTTT
CASSEARTLLDSDTQYF
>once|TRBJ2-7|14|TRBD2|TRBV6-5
TGTGCCAGCAGAAGACTAGCGGATTCCTACGAGCAGTACTTC
CASRRLADSYEQYF
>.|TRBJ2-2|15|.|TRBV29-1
TGCAGCGTTGTATTCCCATACACGAACACCGGGGAGCTGTTTTTT
CSVVFPYTNTGELFF
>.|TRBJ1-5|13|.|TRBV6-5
TGTGCCAGCAGTTCCACAGGGTATCAGCCCCAGCATTTT
CASSSTGYQPQHF
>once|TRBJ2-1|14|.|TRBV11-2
TGTGCCAGCAGCTTAGATCATAGGGGTCGAGAGCAGTTCTTC
CASSLDHRGREQFF
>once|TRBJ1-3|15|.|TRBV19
TGTGCCAGTAGTATTCTCAGGAACACTGGAAACACCATATATTTT
CASSILRNTGNTIYF
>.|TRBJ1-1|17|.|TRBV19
TGTGCCAGTACCCTGCGGAGGGCTGGCGAAACGAACACTGAAGCTTTCTTT
CASTLRRAGETNTEAFF
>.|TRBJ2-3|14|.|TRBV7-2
TGTGCCAGCAGCTTAAAGGGGCCCACAGATACGCAGTATTTT
CASSLKGPTDTQYF
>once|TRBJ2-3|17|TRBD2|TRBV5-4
TGTGCCAGCAGCTTGGGGGCGGGACTAGTACTTGCAGATACGCAGTATTTT
CASSLGAGLVLADTQYF
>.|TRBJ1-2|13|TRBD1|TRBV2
TGTGCCAGCACCCAAAGACAGGGTGGAGGCTACACCTTC
CASTQRQGGGYTF
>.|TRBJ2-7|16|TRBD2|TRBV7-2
TGTGCCAGCAGTCGGGGACTAGCGGGCACTGCCTACGAGCAGTACTTC
CASSRGLAGTAYEQYF
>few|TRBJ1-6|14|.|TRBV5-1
TGCGCCAGCAGCTTGGAGGGGGGGAATTCACCCCTCCACTTT
CASSLEGGNSPLHF
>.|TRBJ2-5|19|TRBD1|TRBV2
TGTGCCAGCAGTGAAGCGCTTCCTAGTTTGGGACAGTCCCGAGAGACCCAGTACTTC
CASSEALPSLGQSRETQYF
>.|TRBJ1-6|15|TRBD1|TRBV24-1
TGTGCCACCAGTGATTTGTCAGGGGGTCTTTCACCCCTCCACTTT
CATSDLSGGLSPLHF
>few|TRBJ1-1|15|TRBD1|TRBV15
TGTGCCACCAGCAGAGCACAGGGGCCGAACACTGAAGCTTTCTTT
CATSRAQGPNTEAFF
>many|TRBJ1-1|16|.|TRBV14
TGTGCCAGCAGCCATCAGAGGGGGAAGGGGAACACTGAAGCTTTCTTT
CASSHQRGKGNTEAFF
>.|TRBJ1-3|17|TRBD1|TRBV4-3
TGCGCCAGCAGCCAGAAAGGGACAGGGTTCTCTGGAAACACCATATATTTT
CASSQKGTGFSGNTIYF
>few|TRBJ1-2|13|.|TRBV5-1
TGCGCCAGCAGCTTACAGGCTGACTATGGCTACACCTTC
CASSLQADYGYTF